The entry that follows covers one T cell receptor (beta chain) sequence. This CDR3 has 15 amino acids. Germline CDR1 reads MNHEY; CDR2 reads SVGAGI. The V gene lost 4 bases and the J gene lost 2 bases, with 13 bases spanning the gap. The sample originates from a study of blood T cell repertoires in COVID-19. Across the study: Both acute and convalescent COVID-19 samples were obtained from the United States, Italy and Spain.

The table came from immunoSEQ multiplex PCR; TCRdb's copy has only in-frame clones and leaves some out. The sample yields about 43,000 clones, approximately 80% seen once. Sequencing was carried out using peripheral blood. The chain recombines TRBV6-5 with TRBJ2-3, with a weak D call TRBD2 (6 bases). The source of this sequence is a woman aged 55-69 years with acute or convalescent COVID-19. The CDR3 is CASSSGTEFTDTQYF. CDR3 DNA sequence: TGTGCCAGCAGTTCCGGGACTGAATTCACAGATACGCAGTATTTT.